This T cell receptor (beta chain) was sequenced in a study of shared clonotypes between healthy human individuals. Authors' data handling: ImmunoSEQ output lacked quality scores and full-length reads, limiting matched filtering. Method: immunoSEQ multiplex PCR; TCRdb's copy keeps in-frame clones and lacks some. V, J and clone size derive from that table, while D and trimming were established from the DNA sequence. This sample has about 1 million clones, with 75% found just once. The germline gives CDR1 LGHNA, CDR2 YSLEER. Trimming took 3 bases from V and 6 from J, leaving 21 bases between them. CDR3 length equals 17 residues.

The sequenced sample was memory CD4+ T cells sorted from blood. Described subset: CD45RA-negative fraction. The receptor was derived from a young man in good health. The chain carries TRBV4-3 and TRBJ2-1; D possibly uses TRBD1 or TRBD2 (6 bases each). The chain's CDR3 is CASSQTGWGAQGNEQFF. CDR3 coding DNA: TGCGCCAGCAGCCAGACGGGATGGGGGGCGCAAGGCAATGAGCAGTTCTTC.